Each of the 15 T cell receptor beta chains below was sequenced from the same sample in a study of tissue T cells after allogeneic stem cell transplantation. Only in-frame clones appear in the TCRdb table, and some are missing; sequencing was by immunoSEQ multiplex PCR. The sample consists of approximately 3,700 clones, about 59% of them appearing once. The sample in question was tissue from the ileum, obtained at autopsy. Receptors were obtained from a male donor at least 60 years old with lung cancer.

The table lists this clone with a count of one. The V call is TRBV3-1 (or the pseudogene TRBV3-2), the J call TRBJ2-5; no clear D. Trimming removed 1 base from V and 2 bases from J, with 8 bases in between. Per germline, CDR1 LGHDT and CDR2 YNNKEL (reference sequence). There are 14 residues in the CDR3. The CDR3 reads CASSQGRGQETQYF. In nucleotides, the CDR3 is TGTGCCAGCAGCCAAGGACGCGGACAAGAGACCCAGTACTTC.

This clone has a handful of counts. The chain couples TRBV5-1 to TRBJ2-5, with D possibly TRBD2 on 5 matching bases. The length of the CDR3 is 13 residues. Germline V CDR1 and CDR2: SGHRS, YFSETQ. Deletions cut 2 bases from V and 9 bases from J, with 14 bases between. The CDR3 loop reads CASSLQSLGAQYF. CDR3 coding DNA: TGCGCCAGCAGCTTACAAAGTCTCGGGGCCCAGTACTTC.

J is TRBJ2-2 and V is TRBV4-3; D not resolved. The CDR3 has 14 amino acids. Germline V gives CDR1 LGHNA, CDR2 YSLEER. V was cut by 0 bases and J by 4 bases, with 6 bases left in between. Here the CDR3 reads CASSQELLTGELFF. The CDR3 nucleotides read TGCGCCAGCAGCCAAGAACTGCTCACCGGGGAGCTGTTTTTT.

There are a few counts of this clone. This chain joins TRBV24-1 and TRBJ2-5; 12 bases line up with TRBD1. With V trimmed by 4 bases and J by 4 bases, 9 bases remained unmatched. The CDR3 loop spans 17 amino acids. Germline V gene data show CDR1 as KGHDR and CDR2 as SFDVKD. The CDR3 DNA reads TGTGCCACCAGTGACTCCGGGACAGGGGGCCCCGCAGAGACCCAGTACTTC. This codes for CATSDSGTGGPAETQYF.

This chain connects TRBV4-3 to TRBJ2-4, with 14 bases matching TRBD2. With V trimmed by 0 bases and J by 11 bases, 9 bases remained unmatched. The CDR3 runs to 17 residues. Germline V gives CDR1 LGHNA, CDR2 YSLEER. In DNA, the CDR3 is TGCGCCAGCAGCCAAGACCAACCGGGACTAGCGGGAGCGGTTCAGTACTTC. It specifies CASSQDQPGLAGAVQYF.

This clone has more than one count but fewer than ten. The V gene is TRBV19, the J gene TRBJ2-7; TRBD1 matches at 8 bases. V trimming: 8 bases; J trimming: 1 base; junction bases outside the gene matches: 7. Per the germline V gene, CDR1 is LNHDA and CDR2 is SQIVND (reference sequence). CDR3 size: 14 residues. Here the CDR3 DNA reads TGTGCCAGTGCAGGGGGCTTAAGGTCCTACGAGCAGTACTTC. Protein product: CASAGGLRSYEQYF.

This clone was counted a few times. The rearrangement links TRBV5-1 to TRBJ2-3; D is unresolved. There are 16 residues in the CDR3. Trimming cost V 4 bases and J 2 bases, with 17 bases left between them. Germline CDR1 SGHRS, CDR2 YFSETQ. CDR3 amino acids: CASSRIATSPTDTQYF. CDR3 DNA sequence: TGCGCCAGCAGCCGAATCGCGACTTCCCCCACAGATACGCAGTATTTT.

This CDR3 reads CASRGGTGAEGYTF. In nucleotides, the CDR3 is TGTGCCAGCAGGGGGGGGACAGGGGCGGAGGGCTACACCTTC. The chain links TRBV28 to TRBJ1-2; 10 bases agree with TRBD1. This CDR3 is built from 14 residues. Germline values: CDR1 MDHEN, CDR2 SYDVKM. J was trimmed by 8 bases and V by 6 bases; bases with no gene match: 9.

This clone was picked up a small number of times. This rearrangement joins TRBV6-6 to TRBJ1-1; D gene uncertain. The CDR3 is 16 residues long. V dropped 1 base and J dropped 7 bases, with 19 bases sitting between them. CDR1 is MNHNY, CDR2 SVGAGI, per germline (reference sequence). CDR3 nucleotides: TGTGCCAGCAGTTACTTTTCCCTTGAACCGGGAGTTGAAGCTTTCTTT. This sequence encodes CASSYFSLEPGVEAFF.

The chain carries TRBV6-5 and TRBJ2-1; D gene unclear. This CDR3 region has 14 residues. Germline V gene sequence: CDR1 MNHEY, CDR2 SVGAGI. The germline V and J ends were trimmed by 6 bases and 2 bases, with 11 bases remaining between them. The DNA for the CDR3 is TGTGCCAGCAGCTCCCTAGGAGCCTACAATGAGCAGTTCTTC. Protein sequence: CASSSLGAYNEQFF.

The V gene is TRBV5-4, the J gene TRBJ2-5; TRBD1 matches 9 bases. After removal of 5 bases from V and 4 bases from J, the junction contained 3 bases not matched to a gene. Germline CDR1 is SGHNT and CDR2 is YYREEE (reference sequence). This CDR3 is 13 amino acids long. The CDR3 DNA follows: TGTGCCAGCAGGGGACAGGGAGGAGAGACCCAGTACTTC. Translating it yields CASRGQGGETQYF.

This clone was detected only a few times. J is TRBJ2-3 and V is TRBV7-3, with D perhaps being TRBD1 or TRBD2 (5 bases each). Trimming left V 5 bases short and J 4 bases short, with 16 bases between. CDR3 length: 15 amino acids. The germline gives CDR1 SGHTA, CDR2 FQGTGA. CDR3 bases: TGTGCCAGCAGCCCAACCGGGACCAAACCAGATACGCAGTATTTT. Its protein is CASSPTGTKPDTQYF.

This chain connects TRBV4-1 to TRBJ1-1; D is undetermined. V was pared by 2 bases and J by 2 bases, with 9 bases between. The CDR3 is made up of 14 amino acids. Germline V gives CDR1 MGHRA, CDR2 YSYEKL. DNA of the CDR3: TGCGCCAGCAGCCAACACGGATCCAACACTGAAGCTTTCTTT. This sequence encodes CASSQHGSNTEAFF.

The chain links TRBV3-1 (or the pseudogene TRBV3-2) to TRBJ2-3, with D possibly called TRBD1 or TRBD2 (5 bases each). The V and J ends lost 3 bases and 2 bases respectively, with 9 bases between them. CDR3 size: 14 residues. Germline CDR1 and CDR2: LGHDT and YNNKEL (reference sequence). The CDR3 loop is CASSQGVSTDTQYF. CDR3 nucleotides: TGTGCCAGCAGCCAGGGGGTCTCCACAGATACGCAGTATTTT.

This clone is large within its sample. The rearrangement uses TRBV9 and TRBJ1-5, with 8 bases identical to TRBD1. Per germline, CDR1 SGDLS and CDR2 YYNGEE. The CDR3 is 15 residues long. Trimming took 2 bases from V and 6 from J; bases not matched to a gene: 7. The CDR3 nucleotides read TGTGCCAGCAGCGTTGGGTCAGGGGGCGGTCAGCCCCAGCATTTT. Its translation is CASSVGSGGGQPQHF. Using reference TRBV9 and TRBJ1-5 for the parts outside the CDR3, the full variable domain is DSGVTQTPKHLITATGQRVTLRCSPRSGDLSVYWYQQSLDQGLQFLIQYYNGEERAKGNILERFSAQQFPDLHSELNLSSLELGDSALYFCASSVGSGGGQPQHFGDGTRLSIL.